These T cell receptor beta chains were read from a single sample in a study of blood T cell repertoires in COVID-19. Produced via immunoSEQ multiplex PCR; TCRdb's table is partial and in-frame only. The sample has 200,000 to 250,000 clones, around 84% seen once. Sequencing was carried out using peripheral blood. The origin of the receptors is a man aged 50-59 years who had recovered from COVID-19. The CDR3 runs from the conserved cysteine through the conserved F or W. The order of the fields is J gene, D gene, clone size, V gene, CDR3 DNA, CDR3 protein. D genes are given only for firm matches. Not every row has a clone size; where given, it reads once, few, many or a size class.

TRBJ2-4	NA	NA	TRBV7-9	TGTGCCAGCAGCTTAGCGGGGAGGGGGTGGAAAGCCATTCAGTACTTC	CASSLAGRGWKAIQYF
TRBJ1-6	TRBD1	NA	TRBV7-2	TGTGCCAGCAAGTTAGACAGGGGAGATTCACCCCTCCACTTT	CASKLDRGDSPLHF
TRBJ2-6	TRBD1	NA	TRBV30	TGTGCCTGGAGTACAGGGGCTGGGGCCAACGTCCTGACTTTC	CAWSTGAGANVLTF
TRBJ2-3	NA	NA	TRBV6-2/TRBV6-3	TGTGCCAGCAGTTCCTCCGGGAGCACAGATACGCAGTATTTT	CASSSSGSTDTQYF
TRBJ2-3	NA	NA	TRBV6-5	TGTGCCAGCAGTCTTTCAGGGGGGCGCACAGATACGCAGTATTTT	CASSLSGGRTDTQYF
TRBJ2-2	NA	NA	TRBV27	TGTGCCAGCAGTATCAAGCCGACCGGGGAGCTGTTTTTT	CASSIKPTGELFF
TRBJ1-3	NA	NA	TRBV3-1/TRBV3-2	TGTGCCAGCAGCCAAACGACAGTCTCTGGAAACACCATATATTTT	CASSQTTVSGNTIYF
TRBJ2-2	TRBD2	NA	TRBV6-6	TGTGCCAGCAGTCGTCTAGCGGGAGGTCAGAACACCGGGGAGCTGTTTTTT	CASSRLAGGQNTGELFF
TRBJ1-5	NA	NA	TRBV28	TGTGCCAGCAGTTTAGGTGGAGGGGGCAATCAGCCCCAGCATTTT	CASSLGGGGNQPQHF
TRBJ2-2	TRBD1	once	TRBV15	TGTGCCACCAGCAGAGACGGGACAGTGAACACCGGGGAGCTGTTTTTT	CATSRDGTVNTGELFF
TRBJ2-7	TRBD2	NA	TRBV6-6	TGTGCCAGCAGTCGACTAGCGGGAGGCAACGAGCAGTACTTC	CASSRLAGGNEQYF
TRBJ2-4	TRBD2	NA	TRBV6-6	TGTGCCAGCAGTTACGGCGGGAGTGGTGTCGACATTCAGTACTTC	CASSYGGSGVDIQYF
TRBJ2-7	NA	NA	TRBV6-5	TGTGCCAGCAGTTATCAACCCCGAGGAGGGAACCACGAGCAGTACTTC	CASSYQPRGGNHEQYF
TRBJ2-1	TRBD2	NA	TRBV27	TGTGCCAGCAGTTCCCCCGGGACTAGCGTCTACAATGAGCAGTTCTTC	CASSSPGTSVYNEQFF
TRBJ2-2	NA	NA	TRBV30	TGTGCCTGGAGTGTACGAGGAGGTTCCCGGCCCACCGGGGAGCTGTTTTTT	CAWSVRGGSRPTGELFF
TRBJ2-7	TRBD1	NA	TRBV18	TGTGCCAGCTCACCACGACAGGGTAAAAGCTACGAGCAGTACTTC	CASSPRQGKSYEQYF
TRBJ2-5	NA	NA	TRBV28	TGTGCCACCTACAGGGCGGCAGAGACCCAGTACTTC	CATYRAAETQYF
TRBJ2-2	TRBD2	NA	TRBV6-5	TGTGCCAGCAGTTACGGACTAGCGGGGAACACCGGGGAGCTGTTTTTT	CASSYGLAGNTGELFF
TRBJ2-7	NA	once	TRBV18	TGTGCCAGCTCAGGCTACAGCTCCTACGAGCAGTACTTC	CASSGYSSYEQYF
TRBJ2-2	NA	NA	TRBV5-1	TGCGCCAGCAGCTGGACTACGACCGGGGAGCTGTTTTTT	CASSWTTTGELFF
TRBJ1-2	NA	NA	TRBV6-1	TGTGCCAGCAGTGACCCCGGGACTGGCTCCTATGGCTACACCTTC	CASSDPGTGSYGYTF
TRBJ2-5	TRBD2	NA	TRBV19	TGTGCCAGTAGTCCGACTCGGACTAGCGGGAGCGGGACCCAGTACTTC	CASSPTRTSGSGTQYF
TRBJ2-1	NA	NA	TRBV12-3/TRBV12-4	TGTGCCAGCAGTTTAGGAGACTCAACCTTCTTC	CASSLGDSTFF
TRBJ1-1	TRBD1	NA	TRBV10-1	TGCGCCAGCAGTTTGACAGGGCCGAACACTGAAGCTTTCTTT	CASSLTGPNTEAFF
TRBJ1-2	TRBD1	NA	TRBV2	TGTGCCAGCAGCGGACAGGGAGGGGGCTATGGCTACACCTTC	CASSGQGGGYGYTF
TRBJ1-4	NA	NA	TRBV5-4	TGTGCCAGCAGCGTGGGAGGTGGCCCTCCTAATGAAAAACTGTTTTTT	CASSVGGGPPNEKLFF
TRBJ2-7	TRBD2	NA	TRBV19	TGTGCCAGTAACAGACTAGCGGGAGCTTCCTACGAGCAGTACTTC	CASNRLAGASYEQYF
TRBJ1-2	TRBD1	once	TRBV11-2	TGTGCCAGCAGCGCCACCGGGACAGGCCTTTTCGGTGGCTACACCTTC	CASSATGTGLFGGYTF
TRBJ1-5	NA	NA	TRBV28	TGTGCCAGCAGTTTAGGGGCAGGACTATCGCCCCAGCATTTT	CASSLGAGLSPQHF
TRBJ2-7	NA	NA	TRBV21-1	TGTGCCAGCAGCAAAGGAGCGTACGAGCAGTACTTC	CASSKGAYEQYF
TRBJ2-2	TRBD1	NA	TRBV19	TGTGCCAGTAGGAGGGACAGGGGCAACACCGGGGAGCTGTTTTTT	CASRRDRGNTGELFF
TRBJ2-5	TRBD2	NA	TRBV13	TGTGCCAGCAGCTTAAGCGGGGTCGGGGAGACCCAGTACTTC	CASSLSGVGETQYF
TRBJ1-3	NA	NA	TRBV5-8	TGTGCCAGCAGCTTGACCCATGTCCGCGGTTTT	CASSLTHVRGF
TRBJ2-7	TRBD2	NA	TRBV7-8	TGTGCCAGCAGCTTAGCGCGCAGCGGGAGTATATACGAGCAGTACTTC	CASSLARSGSIYEQYF
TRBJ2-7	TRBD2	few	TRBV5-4	TGTGCCAGCAGCTTAGGACTAGCGGGGGGAAGCTCCTACGAGCAGTACTTC	CASSLGLAGGSSYEQYF
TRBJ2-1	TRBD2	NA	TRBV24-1	TGTGCCACCAGTGACACCCAGGGACTACCCTACAATGAGCAGTTCTTC	CATSDTQGLPYNEQFF
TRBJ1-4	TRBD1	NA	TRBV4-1	TGCGCCAGCAGCCAAGGGACAGGGGGCGAAAAACTGTTTTTT	CASSQGTGGEKLFF
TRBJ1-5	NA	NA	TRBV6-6	TGTGCCAGCAGTTACCTCGGTCAGCCCCAGCATTTT	CASSYLGQPQHF
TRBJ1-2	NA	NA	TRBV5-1	TGCGCCAGCAGCTCTGGGGGGGACTCCAACTATGGCTACACCTTC	CASSSGGDSNYGYTF
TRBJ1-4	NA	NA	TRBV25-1	TGTGCCAGCAGTGAATACGGGAAAACTAATGAAAAACTGTTTTTT	CASSEYGKTNEKLFF
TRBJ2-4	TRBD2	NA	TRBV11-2	TGTGCCAGCAGCTTAGACCCCGGGACTAGCGGAAAAGCCAAAAACATTCAGTACTTC	CASSLDPGTSGKAKNIQYF
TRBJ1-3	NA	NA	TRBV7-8	TGTGCCAGCAGCCTGACAGATGGAAACACCATATATTTT	CASSLTDGNTIYF
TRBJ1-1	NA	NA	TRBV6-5	TGTGCCAGCGGGCAGAATATAAGGGGCACTGAAGCTTTCTTT	CASGQNIRGTEAFF